Listed below are T cell receptor beta chains from one sample, sequenced in a study of T cells in tumors after PD-1 blockade. Assay: immunoSEQ multiplex PCR; the TCRdb copy retains only in-frame clones and omits some. The sample contains about 59,000 clones, around four fifths of which appear only once. The starting material was PBMCs, obtained before anti-PD-1 treatment. The receptors were sampled from a human donor with basal cell carcinoma. CDR3s include the opening cysteine and the closing phenylalanine or tryptophan. The D gene is left open where the match is weak. Rows may omit the clone size; those that give it use once, few, many or a size class.

>TRBJ1-4|.|TRBV5-6|.
TGTGCCAGCAGCCCAGCTGGGGGAGGGGTTACTAATGAAAAACTGTTTTTT
CASSPAGGGVTNEKLFF
>TRBJ1-1|.|TRBV19|TRBD1
TGTGCCAGTAGTATAGGGCTTGGGACAGGGCGGACTGAAGCTTTCTTT
CASSIGLGTGRTEAFF
>TRBJ2-7|.|TRBV6-1|.
TGTGCCAGCAGTGAAATTCGGGCCGAGCAGTACTTC
CASSEIRAEQYF
>TRBJ2-5|.|TRBV9|TRBD2
TGTGCCAGCAGCGTAGGTAGCGGGGGAGCCGGGGAGACCCAGTACTTC
CASSVGSGGAGETQYF
>TRBJ2-4|.|TRBV6-2/TRBV6-3|.
TGTGCCAGCAGCCCTATACAAAACATTCAGTACTTC
CASSPIQNIQYF
>TRBJ1-2|.|TRBV7-2|TRBD1
TGTGCCAGCAGCTTAGGGGGCAGACAGGGCCGATCAGCTAACTATGGCTACACCTTC
CASSLGGRQGRSANYGYTF
>TRBJ2-7|.|TRBV19|TRBD2
TGTGCCAGTAACCCGGGACTAGCGTTGCACGAGCAGTACTTC
CASNPGLALHEQYF
>TRBJ1-5|once|TRBV27|.
TGTGCCAGCAGCTCGGGTCCCGGGTCCCGGTTGCCCCAGCATTTT
CASSSGPGSRLPQHF
>TRBJ2-7|.|TRBV6-5|TRBD2
TGTGCCAGCAGACGATCCCCGGGGGGTCAGGAGCAGTACTTC
CASRRSPGGQEQYF
>TRBJ1-1|few|TRBV19|.
TGTGCCAGCCATCAGCCGGGTCCCATCCCGCGAGCTTTCTTT
CASHQPGPIPRAFF
>TRBJ1-6|.|TRBV2|.
TGTGCCAGCAGGGAACCATACGTGGGTTCACCCCTCCACTTT
CASREPYVGSPLHF
>TRBJ1-4|.|TRBV20-1|.
TGCAGTGCTAGTTTTGCCGCTAATGAAAAACTGTTTTTT
CSASFAANEKLFF
>TRBJ2-1|.|TRBV24-1|.
TGTGCCACCACTAATGACAGGGAGGATGAGCAGTTCTTC
CATTNDREDEQFF
>TRBJ1-6|.|TRBV19|.
TGTGCCAGTAGTATCCAGGATTTCTCCTATAATTCACCCCTCCACTTT
CASSIQDFSYNSPLHF
>TRBJ2-5|.|TRBV19|.
TGTGCCAGTAGTGCGCCGGGGTCGCAGACCCAGTACTTC
CASSAPGSQTQYF
>TRBJ2-5|.|TRBV7-3|.
TGTGCCAGCAGCTTAGTAGCCCAAGGGACCCAGTACTTC
CASSLVAQGTQYF
>TRBJ1-5|once|TRBV19|.
TGTGCCAGTAGTTCCACTACGGCCCAGCATTTT
CASSSTTAQHF
>TRBJ1-6|.|TRBV7-2|.
TGTGCCAGCAGCTTACTCCAGAGTAGTAGCTCCTATAATTCACCCCTCCACTTT
CASSLLQSSSSYNSPLHF
>TRBJ1-4|.|TRBV4-1|.
TGCGCCAGCAGCCCTGGGATAGGGGCTAATGAAAAACTGTTTTTT
CASSPGIGANEKLFF
>TRBJ2-3|.|TRBV9|.
TGTGCCAGCAGCGTATTGGGGGATAAACCTAGCACAGATACGCAGTATTTT
CASSVLGDKPSTDTQYF
>TRBJ1-2|.|TRBV19|TRBD1
TGTGCCAGTAGTGGACGGGACAGGGGGCGCAGTAACTATGGCTACACCTTC
CASSGRDRGRSNYGYTF
>TRBJ1-2|.|TRBV19|TRBD1
TGTGCCAGTCGAAGAGAGGGACAGACCAACTATGGCTACACCTTC
CASRREGQTNYGYTF
>TRBJ2-7|.|TRBV3-1/TRBV3-2|.
TGTGCCAGCAGCCAAAGACAGAACTCCTACGAGCAGTACTTC
CASSQRQNSYEQYF
>TRBJ2-1|.|TRBV11-3|.
TGTGCCAGCAGCCATGGACAGACAAACAATGAGCAGTTCTTC
CASSHGQTNNEQFF
>TRBJ2-6|few|TRBV13|.
TGTGCCAGCGCTTCCTGGGGGGTCTCTGGGGCCAACGTCCTGACTTTC
CASASWGVSGANVLTF
>TRBJ2-2|.|TRBV30|TRBD2
TGTGCCTGGACTAGGTCTAGCGGATTCACCGGGGAGCTGTTTTTT
CAWTRSSGFTGELFF
>TRBJ2-5|.|TRBV30|.
TGTGCCTGGAGTGTTATTGGACGGGAGACCCAGTACTTC
CAWSVIGRETQYF
>TRBJ2-2|.|TRBV18|TRBD2
TGTGCCAGCTCCCGCCCCGGGGGGGCTGGAACCGGGGAGCTGTTTTTT
CASSRPGGAGTGELFF
>TRBJ1-2|.|TRBV30|.
TGTGCCTGGAGTGTAAACAGGGCTGGCTACACCTTC
CAWSVNRAGYTF
>TRBJ2-7|few|TRBV5-6|TRBD1
TGTGCCTCGGAGGACAGGGGATTTTCCTACGAGCAGTACTTC
CASEDRGFSYEQYF
>TRBJ1-5|.|TRBV18|TRBD1
TGTGCCAGCTCCCGAGGACAGGTAGATCAGCCCCAGCATTTT
CASSRGQVDQPQHF
>TRBJ1-2|.|TRBV3-1/TRBV3-2|TRBD1
TGTGCCAGCAGCCAAGATATCGGGACAGCCGACGATGGCTACACCTTC
CASSQDIGTADDGYTF
>TRBJ1-1|.|TRBV12-5|TRBD1
TGTGCTAGTGGGGGGACAGGAAAGAACACTGAAGCTTTCTTT
CASGGTGKNTEAFF
>TRBJ1-3|few|TRBV11-1|.
TGTGCCAGCAGTCGGACGAGCTCTGGAAACACCATATATTTT
CASSRTSSGNTIYF
>TRBJ1-5|.|TRBV10-3|TRBD1
TGTGCCATCAGTGGGGGGACAGGGGGCCGAAATCAGCCCCAGCATTTT
CAISGGTGGRNQPQHF
>TRBJ1-1|.|TRBV5-6|.
TGTGCCAGCAGTAGTCAACGGGAGAGACAACGAGAAGCTTTCTTT
CASSSQRERQREAFF
>TRBJ2-2|few|TRBV7-6|TRBD1
TGTGCCAGCAGTAAGGGACAGGGGACCACCGGGGAGCTGTTTTTT
CASSKGQGTTGELFF
>TRBJ1-1|.|TRBV7-8|.
TGTGCCAGCAGCTACATCGATCTGACAATGAACACTGAAGCTTTCTTT
CASSYIDLTMNTEAFF
>TRBJ2-1|few|TRBV6-6|TRBD1
TGTGCCAGCAGTTACGAGGGGGCCGGGCCGGGGGAGCAGTTCTTC
CASSYEGAGPGEQFF
>TRBJ2-7|.|TRBV5-1|.
TGCGCCAGCAGTGACGGCACCTGGTCCTACGAGCAGTACTTC
CASSDGTWSYEQYF
>TRBJ1-1|.|TRBV5-6|TRBD1
TGTGCCAGCAGCAGGTACGAGACAGGGGCGAACACTGAAGCTTTCTTT
CASSRYETGANTEAFF
>TRBJ2-3|few|TRBV10-3|TRBD2
TGTGCCATCAGGGGGACTAGCGAAGCAGATACGCAGTATTTT
CAIRGTSEADTQYF
>TRBJ2-1|.|TRBV7-9|TRBD2
TGTGCCAGCAGCTTAGACGTTGCGGGGGGGCCGAATGAGCAGTTCTTC
CASSLDVAGGPNEQFF
>TRBJ1-6|.|TRBV9|.
TGTGCCAGCAGCGTTGGGGGAGGCTATAATTCACCCCTCCACTTT
CASSVGGGYNSPLHF
>TRBJ1-2|medium-sized|TRBV27|TRBD1
TGTGCCACACAGGGGAAGTATGGCTACACCTTC
CATQGKYGYTF
>TRBJ2-7|.|TRBV7-2|.
TGTGCCAGCAGCTTAGCGGTGGTCTACGAGCAGTACTTC
CASSLAVVYEQYF
>TRBJ2-7|few|TRBV12-5|.
TGTGCTAGTGGTTTGGTTTCTGGGCAGGGGTACTACGAGCAGTACTTC
CASGLVSGQGYYEQYF
>TRBJ1-5|once|TRBV19|.
TGTGCCAGTAGTATCCAGACAGGTAGCAATCAGCCCCAGCATTTT
CASSIQTGSNQPQHF
>TRBJ2-7|.|TRBV19|.
TGTGCCAGCAGCGGCGGGGTCAACCAGTACGAGCAGTACTTC
CASSGGVNQYEQYF
>TRBJ1-5|.|TRBV7-6|TRBD1
TGTGCCAGCAGCCCCGCAGGGGGCACCAATCAGCCCCAGCATTTT
CASSPAGGTNQPQHF
>TRBJ2-7|.|TRBV6-5|TRBD2
TGTGCCAGCAGCTTACTAGCGGGGGCAGGGTACGAGCAGTACTTC
CASSLLAGAGYEQYF
>TRBJ1-5|.|TRBV30|TRBD1
TGTGCCTGGAGCTCAGCGACAGGGAGCAATTCCAATCAGCCCCAGCATTTT
CAWSSATGSNSNQPQHF